The T cell receptor (beta chain) under discussion was sequenced for a study of CD8+CD57+ T cells in acquired aplastic anemia. Patients chosen for sequencing had shown CD8+CD57+ cell expansion by flow cytometry. CDR3 and TCR beta VDJ profiling relied on a genomic DNA template. TCRdb analysed the reads with MiXCR anew, one entry per CDR3 protein. The table lists nearly 60,000 distinct CDR3 sequences, roughly three fifths of them singletons. Sequenced material: sorted CD4+, CD8+, or CD8+CD57+ T cells (not recorded which) from PBMCs. This clonotype originated in a human donor with aplastic anemia.

The CDR3 is CASSPGTGWEQYF. The CDR3 bases are TGTGCCAGCAGTCCCGGGACAGGGTGGGAGCAGTACTTC. The chain joins TRBV27 to TRBJ2-7; 9 bases agree with TRBD1. The length of the CDR3 is 13 residues. Germline loops: CDR1 MNHEY, CDR2 SMNVEV (reference sequence). Trimming took 5 bases from V and 7 from J; bases not matched to a gene: 6.